One T cell receptor (beta chain) is described in this entry. Its antigen remains unknown. The V gene lost 1 base and the J gene lost 7 bases, with 7 bases spanning the gap. The CDR3 is made up of 13 amino acids. From germline, CDR1 is LNHNV and CDR2 YYDKDF (reference sequence). TCRdb itself ran the reads through MiXCR, one entry per CDR3 protein. This repertoire shows around 570,000 distinct CDR3 sequences, roughly 42% found once; its top ten account for 48%. The sample originates from a study of T cell repertoires in cytomegalovirus infection. Study in general: Public TCR beta signatures marked donors with CMV infection and the matching HLA.

Study-level results: HLA-C-restricted CMV-specific TCR beta clonotypes were dominant in the ex vivo response.

The clonotype originates from a human donor in good health (CMV status not recorded). Some clones in this sample may be carry-over from other donors' samples. The rearrangement links TRBV15 to TRBJ2-2; the D is unclear. The sequencing here drew on cultured PBMCs, taken from culture after CMV antigen stimulation. The CDR3 bases are TGTGCCACCAGCAGAGCCCCCGGCGGGGAGCTGTTTTTT. Protein: CATSRAPGGELFF.